This paragraph covers one TCR beta chain sequence. Its antigen is currently unknown. Around 30,000 T cell genomes (about 0.2 ug DNA) went into each sorted-subset replicate. TCRdb keeps only in-frame clones here, not all; method: immunoSEQ multiplex PCR. Seen here are 1.5 million to 2.5 million clones, about 95% observed once, and the top ten hold around 1%. Only CD45RO-negative cells positively selected for CCR7 counted as naive CD8 cells, so terminally differentiated effector memory CD45RA+ cells were excluded. This record comes from a study of shared clonotypes between healthy human individuals. Study in general: Researchers assigned three CD4 naive, three CD4 memory, two CD8 naive and one CD8 memory plate to each donor.

Overall study findings and caveats: Large depth notwithstanding, sorted-subset sequencing proved incomplete by rarefaction. On the whole, naive subsets had larger estimated richness than memory subsets had.

V was pared by 1 base and J by 2 bases, with 12 bases between. The length of the CDR3 is 15 residues. Germline assignment: CDR1 SEHNR and CDR2 FQNEAQ (reference sequence). The sequencing sample was made of naive CD8+ T cells sorted from blood. The clonotype originates from a man between 18 and 29 years old in good health. The V call is TRBV7-9, the J call TRBJ2-7, with D unclear. The CDR3 sequence: CASSLGNPSTYEQYF. In DNA, the CDR3 is TGTGCCAGCAGCTTAGGGAATCCCAGCACCTACGAGCAGTACTTC.